Shown below are 16 T cell receptor beta chains from a single sample sequenced in a study of T cells after yellow fever vaccination. TCRdb ran MiXCR on the 5' RACE reads and lists one entry per CDR3 protein. The sample lists 100,000 to 150,000 distinct CDR3 sequences; about 8.4% were seen once. Sequenced material: CD8+ T cells sorted from PBMCs, taken on the day of the yellow fever booster vaccination. All receptors derive from a man aged 18 to 35 who received the YFV17D yellow fever vaccine.

This clonotype appeared a few times. The V gene is TRBV6-6, the J gene TRBJ1-2; TRBD1 matches 9 bases. V shed 2 bases, J shed 5 bases, and the junction held 3 bases outside the gene matches. The CDR3 is made up of 14 amino acids. Germline assignment: CDR1 MNHNY and CDR2 SVGAGI (reference sequence). CDR3 in DNA: TGTGCCAGCAGTTACACAGGGGGCGGGTATGGCTACACCTTC. Translating gives CASSYTGGGYGYTF.

This clonotype showed up just a few times. The chain is built from TRBV28 and TRBJ2-7, with TRBD2 matching 16 bases. Germline CDR1 reads MDHEN; CDR2 reads SYDVKM. Trimming cost V 5 bases and J 5 bases; bases outside gene matches: 3. The length of the CDR3 is 15 residues. CDR3 in DNA: TGTGCCAGCAGTGCGGGACTAGCGGGGGGGGACGAGCAGTACGTC. Protein sequence: CASSAGLAGGDEQYV.

Many counts were recorded for this clonotype. The rearrangement joins TRBV9 to TRBJ1-2; D is unclear. Germline V gene data show CDR1 as SGDLS and CDR2 as YYNGEE. The CDR3 has 13 residues. Between the trimmed V and J ends, which lost 4 bases and 3 bases, there was a span of 10 bases. The CDR3 region is CASSRVTDYGYTF. The CDR3, as DNA: TGTGCCAGCAGCCGGGTTACGGACTATGGCTACACCTTC. Together with reference TRBV9 and TRBJ1-2, the CDR3 gives the full variable domain: DSGVTQTPKHLITATGQRVTLRCSPRSGDLSVYWYQQSLDQGLQFLIQYYNGEERAKGNILERFSAQQFPDLHSELNLSSLELGDSALYFCASSRVTDYGYTFGSGTRLTVV.

This CDR3 reads CATSRENSPLHF. CDR3 nucleotide sequence: TGTGCCACCAGCAGGGAAAATTCACCCCTCCACTTT. The chain links TRBV15 to TRBJ1-6, with no clear D. Germline values: CDR1 LNHNV, CDR2 YYDKDF (reference sequence). CDR3 length equals 12 residues. Trimming left V 3 bases short and J 7 bases short, with 4 bases between.

This clonotype was seen at least ten times. J is TRBJ2-1 and V is TRBV4-3, with D possibly TRBD2 on 6 matching bases. Germline loops: CDR1 LGHNA, CDR2 YSLEER. The length of the CDR3 is 13 residues. Trimming left V 4 bases short and J 6 bases short, with 10 bases between. CDR3 protein: CASSPGLSNEQFF. CDR3 bases: TGCGCCAGCAGCCCAGGACTATCCAATGAGCAGTTCTTC.

This clonotype was seen more than once but under ten times. The genes are TRBV6-1 and TRBJ2-1; 7 bases line up with TRBD1. CDR1 is MNHNS, CDR2 SASEGT, per germline. The CDR3 spans 15 residues. The V segment lost 4 bases and the J segment 0 bases; nucleotides outside the gene matches: 3. CDR3 region: CASSVRDSSYNEQFF. Written as DNA, the CDR3 is TGTGCCAGCAGTGTCCGGGACAGCTCCTACAATGAGCAGTTCTTC.

The V call is TRBV3-1, the J call TRBJ2-3; 11 bases fit TRBD2. V lost 0 bases, J lost 4 bases, and 9 bases stayed unmatched. This CDR3 is 18 amino acids long. CDR1 and CDR2 from the germline V gene are LGHDT and YNNKEL (reference sequence). In DNA form, the CDR3 reads TGTGCCAGCAGCCAAGATTCGACTAGCGGGGCCGTACCAGATACGCAGTATTTT. Protein product: CASSQDSTSGAVPDTQYF.

In its sample, this clonotype was seen a few times. J is TRBJ2-7 and V is TRBV5-1; no definite D call. Germline CDR1 is SGHRS and CDR2 is YFSETQ. Trimming removed 1 base at V and 1 base at J, with 12 bases between. The CDR3 has 15 residues. CDR3 nucleotides: TGCGCCAGCAGCTTGTTCTACGGTGGATCCTACGAGCAGTACTTC. Translated: CASSLFYGGSYEQYF.

V gene TRBV27 combines with J gene TRBJ2-7; perhaps TRBD2 as D (6 bases). Trimming removed 3 bases at V and 3 bases at J, with 12 bases between. Germline V CDR1 and CDR2: MNHEY, SMNVEV (reference sequence). The CDR3 runs 14 residues. CDR3 nucleotide sequence: TGTGCCAGCAGTTTCAGTGGGGGAGGCTACGAGCAGTACGTC. Protein product: CASSFSGGGYEQYV.

With regard to this clonotype: Mismatch with germline at one junction end may stem from a read error. The chain is built from TRBV29-1 and TRBJ2-1; TRBD1 is a possible D gene (6 bases). There are 9 residues in the CDR3. Germline V gene data show CDR1 as SQVTM and CDR2 as ANQGSEA. CDR3 loop: CSVAGESTF. The CDR3 coding sequence is TGCAGCGTCGCAGGGGAGAGTACCTTC.

The rearrangement links TRBV7-2 to TRBJ2-5, with TRBD1 matching 8 bases. The CDR3 spans 13 residues. J gave up 6 bases and V 4 bases, and 4 bases lay outside the gene matches. In germline, CDR1 is SGHTA, CDR2 FQGNSA. CDR3 sequence: CASSYDRGKTQYF. DNA for the CDR3: TGTGCCAGCAGCTATGACAGGGGAAAGACCCAGTACTTC.

This clonotype was seen repeatedly, ten times or more. CDR3 nucleotides: TGCAGCGTACGGACCGTGAACACCGGGGAGCTGTTTTTT. Its protein product is CSVRTVNTGELFF. This sequence joins TRBV29-1 and TRBJ2-2; D is undetermined. Germline V lookup: CDR1 SQVTM, CDR2 ANQGSEA. The CDR3 is made up of 13 amino acids. The V end lost 6 bases, the J end lost 1 base, and 9 bases lay between the germline ends.

The genes are TRBV7-9 and TRBJ2-1; unclear D gene. With 5 bases removed from V and 0 bases from J, the gap between germline ends came to 14 bases. The CDR3 runs to 16 residues. Per germline, CDR1 SEHNR and CDR2 FQNEAQ (reference sequence). CDR3 loop: CASSGLTESSYNEQFF. The CDR3 DNA follows: TGTGCCAGCAGCGGCCTAACAGAGAGCTCCTACAATGAGCAGTTCTTC. The full variable domain, rest sourced from reference TRBV7-9 and TRBJ2-1, is DTGVSQNPRHKITKRGQNVTFRCDPISEHNRLYWYRQTLGQGPEFLTYFQNEAQLEKSRLLSDRFSAERPKGSFSTLEIQRTEQGDSAMYLCASSGLTESSYNEQFFGPGTRLTVL.

This clonotype was counted at least ten times. V and J are TRBV3-1 and TRBJ2-2; 9 bases are a match to TRBD1. V trimming: 4 bases; J trimming: 4 bases; junction bases outside the gene matches: 7. From germline, CDR1 is LGHDT and CDR2 YNNKEL (reference sequence). This CDR3 contains 16 residues. In DNA form, the CDR3 reads TGTGCCAGCAGCCCCGGACAGGGGTTGATCACCGGGGAGCTGTTTTTT. Protein sequence: CASSPGQGLITGELFF.

A few counts support this clonotype. This chain uses TRBV7-2 with TRBJ1-2; D is perhaps TRBD1 (5 bases). The CDR3 totals 13 residues. In germline, CDR1 is SGHTA, CDR2 FQGNSA. V lost 3 bases and J 8 bases, leaving 13 bases between the germline ends. As DNA, the CDR3 is TGTGCCAGCAGCTTTTTAAGGGGCTGGGGCTACACCTTC. Its protein is CASSFLRGWGYTF.

This rearrangement joins TRBV5-6 to TRBJ2-7; D uncertain. CDR1 and CDR2 (germline): SGHDT, YYEEEE. V gave up 4 bases and J gave up 4 bases, with 15 bases separating them. This CDR3 contains 14 residues. The CDR3 bases are TGTGCCAGCAGCGCGGCCGGGTCCACGTACGAGCAGTACTTC. It is translated as CASSAAGSTYEQYF.